What follows describes a single T cell receptor beta chain. Its antigen remains undetermined. Base quality data are lacking; no much larger clone is found one base away. The data were taken from a study of blood T cells in healthy people across ages (dated by TCRdb to the mid-2010s). Background on the whole study: In model experiments, template switching captured about one uniquely barcoded TCR beta cDNA molecule for every two T cells. To track age-related changes in TCR beta repertoire diversity, the study relied on deep sequencing normalized with unique cDNA molecular identifiers. To avoid experimental bias, donors of different ages were spread randomly across the sequencing lanes. The donors were split into four age groups: young (average around 16 years), middle-aged (39), aged (62) and long-lived (under 90). Two additional independent replicas of 1 million unique cDNA reads from the same blood draw were analyzed for two donors (one aged 18 to 30 and one aged 80 or older). Points the paper makes about the study in general: Compared with the aged group, more naive CD4+ T cells, fewer expanded clones and increased TCR diversity were shown by the long-lived group, suggesting age selection. A strong correlation was found between observed TCR beta diversity and the percentage of naive T cells measured by flow cytometry. Total diversity estimates from one million sequenced T cells were considered lower bounds and underestimates. Bulk unsorted PBMC profiling prevented conclusive comparison of naive and antigen-experienced compartments. As age increased, observed TCR beta diversity per million T cells dropped in a roughly linear way, and a significant reduction was already evident by age about 40. Donor CMV infection status was unknown, potentially confounding age-related changes in expanded clonotypes.

The method behind the library was 5' RACE. The listed sequencing device is Illumina HiSeq 2500. A second roughly 6 to 12 cycle PCR used a sample-barcoded 5' primer and a J-beta primer mix. Each TCR beta cDNA molecule received a unique molecular identifier from a template-switch 5' adaptor carrying 12 random nucleotides. At least 2.5 million CDR3-containing paired-end reads were obtained from each sample. First-strand cDNA synthesis was performed from all RNA using the Mint cDNA synthesis kit, with priming by a TRBC-specific oligonucleotide. After uracil-DNA glycosylase treatment, a first 18-cycle PCR used universal primers M1SS and BC2_uni_R on all cDNA. Per the authors' processing: For normalization, 1 million high-quality reads were randomly selected from each sample, with every read carrying a distinct molecular identifier. Instead of being binned into consensus sequences, reads with shared molecular identifiers were discarded. MiTCR, with a Q25 quality threshold and the strictest error-elimination algorithm, was used for CDR3 identification, clonotype clustering and error correction. A nonparametric unseen species model with Euler transformation was used to estimate lower-bound total TCR beta diversity. TCRdb cleaned the public reads at Q25 with fastp, built clones with MiXCR and kept in-frame beta chains. Here each entry gathers all rows of one CDR3 protein and keeps the most common genes and DNA. TCRdb's processing, not the authors', yielded these V and J calls. The sample includes 1,300,000 or so distinct CDR3 sequences, with almost 60% observed a single time. The ten largest clones represent 6.5% to 8% of the sample.

The roughly 39 donors, aged roughly 6 to 95 years, were systemically healthy Caucasian individuals from Russia. Each donor gave 8 to 10 milliliters of peripheral blood, drawn into EDTA-treated Vacutainer tubes. PBMCs were isolated by Ficoll-Paque density-gradient centrifugation, with at least 6.5 million obtained per sample. Trizol reagent was used to extract total RNA from PBMCs, with at least 6 micrograms per sample. For every donor, flow cytometry on a PBMC aliquot measured the percentage of naive CD45RAhigh/CD27high T cells. The clonotype comes from a man aged 18 to 30 in good health. What was sequenced was blood.

The CDR3 protein is CSVQWRQETQYF. The DNA sequence is TGCAGTGTCCAGTGGCGGCAAGAGACCCAGTACTTC. This receptor chain uses TRBV20-1 and TRBJ2-5, with an unclear D gene assignment. Trimming costs V 7 bases and J 2 bases, and their ends lie 11 bases apart. The CDR3 runs 12 amino acids, cysteine and phenylalanine included. Only the CDR3 DNA is retained, 36 bases long and in frame from the first base. CDR1 and CDR2 were assigned from the germline V gene (reference sequence) as DFQATT and SNEGSKA.